One sample yielded the 17 T cell receptor beta chains listed below, sequenced in a study of PD-1 blockade in classical Hodgkin lymphoma. Sequenced by immunoSEQ multiplex PCR; TCRdb stores in-frame clones only, minus some. The sample consists of over 9,000 clones, approximately 88% of them appearing once. Time point in this sample: cycle 4 day 1 (C4D1), after six to seven weeks of nivolumab. Every patient relapsed after autologous stem cell transplantation, and brentuximab vedotin exposure varied. It was by magnetic negative selection that CD4+ T cells were purified from thawed PBMCs. The sequencing here drew on CD4+ T cells from blood, taken before the fourth cycle of nivolumab. The receptors shown here come from a human donor with classical Hodgkin lymphoma.

The V gene is TRBV5-8, the J gene TRBJ1-5, with D maybe TRBD1 (5 bases). Trimming left V 0 bases short and J 1 base short, with 14 bases between. Germline CDR1 SGHTS, CDR2 YDEGEE. The CDR3 runs to 17 residues. The chain's CDR3 is CASSLVRKRGSNQPQHF. CDR3 DNA: TGTGCCAGCAGCTTGGTGCGCAAGCGGGGGAGCAATCAGCCCCAGCATTTT.

This clone appeared a single time. This chain uses TRBV28 with TRBJ2-7, with a weak D call TRBD2 (5 bases). The CDR3 runs to 14 residues. CDR1 and CDR2 from the germline V gene are MDHEN and SYDVKM. V lost 6 bases, J lost 6 bases, and 18 bases lay in between. CDR3 nucleotides: TGTGCCAGCAGGAGGGAATTCGCAGCTGCCGAGCAGTACTTC. It translates to CASRREFAAAEQYF.

CDR3 sequence: CSAQRADNEQFF. CDR3 in DNA: TGCAGCGCGCAAAGGGCCGACAATGAGCAGTTCTTC. The chain uses TRBV29-1 and TRBJ2-1; D gene uncertain. Trimming took 7 bases from V and 5 from J, leaving 12 bases between them. The CDR3 has 12 amino acids. CDR1 and CDR2 from the germline V gene are SQVTM and ANQGSEA.

CDR3 nucleotide sequence: TGTGCCAGCAGTGAAGGGCGCCACTACGAGCAGTACTTC. This encodes CASSEGRHYEQYF. V gene TRBV25-1 combines with J gene TRBJ2-7; no definite D call. The germline V gene encodes CDR1 MGHDK and CDR2 SYGVNS. The length of the CDR3 is 13 residues. V shed 2 bases and J shed 3 bases, with 8 bases lying between them.

The chain couples TRBV18 to TRBJ2-4, with 8 bases matching TRBD1. The CDR3 length is 13 residues. V lost 6 bases to trimming and J lost 8 bases; unmatched junction nucleotides: 6. Germline values: CDR1 KGHSH, CDR2 LQKENI. The CDR3 region is CASSSDRADIQYF. CDR3 nucleotides: TGTGCCAGCTCGTCGGACAGGGCGGACATTCAGTACTTC.

On this clone: Other nucleotide sequences from this sample produce the same CDR3. J is TRBJ2-7 and V is TRBV27; 8 positions match TRBD1. The germline V gene has CDR1 MNHEY and CDR2 SMNVEV (reference sequence). Germline trimming cut 6 bases from V and 1 base from J; bases unmatched to any gene: 2. The CDR3 is 13 residues long. CDR3 region: CASRRQGSYEQYF. Here the CDR3 DNA reads TGTGCCAGCAGGCGACAGGGGTCCTACGAGCAGTACTTC.

This clone was seen a single time. The rearrangement links TRBV7-2 to TRBJ1-1, with 8 positions matching TRBD1. V shed 5 bases and J 5 bases; nucleotides not matched to a gene: 7. This CDR3 contains 14 residues. Germline CDR1 reads SGHTA; CDR2 reads FQGNSA. The CDR3 loop reads CASSPQGTGTEAFF. The CDR3 nucleotides are TGTGCCAGCAGCCCCCAAGGGACAGGAACTGAAGCTTTCTTT.

The chain couples TRBV2 to TRBJ1-5; D gene unclear. Germline V gene data show CDR1 as SNHLY and CDR2 as FYNNEI. CDR3 size: 12 residues. V was pared by 11 bases and J by 0 bases, with 8 bases between. The CDR3 region has the DNA TGTGCCGGTCGGGATAGCAATCAGCCCCAGCATTTT. Its translation: CAGRDSNQPQHF.

The chain employs TRBV6-6 and TRBJ1-4; D is possibly TRBD1 (5 bases). Germline assignment: CDR1 MNHNY and CDR2 SVGAGI (reference sequence). Trimming removed 4 bases from V and 5 bases from J, with 14 bases in between. The CDR3 totals 15 residues. The CDR3 reads CASSSVGRGNEKLFF. DNA of the CDR3: TGTGCCAGCAGTTCCGTCGGACGGGGGAATGAAAAACTGTTTTTT.

V is TRBV2 and J is TRBJ2-7, with 7 bases fitting TRBD1. This CDR3 contains 13 residues. Unmatched junction bases numbered 4, after V lost 6 bases and J lost 2 bases. Per the germline V gene, CDR1 is SNHLY and CDR2 is FYNNEI. CDR3 sequence reads: CASRRGGTYEQYF. CDR3 nucleotide sequence: TGTGCCAGCAGGCGAGGGGGCACCTACGAGCAGTACTTC.

This chain uses TRBV7-3 with TRBJ2-1; 12 positions match TRBD2. The CDR3 loop spans 15 amino acids. Germline-derived CDR1 and CDR2 are SGHTA and FQGTGA. V was clipped by 5 bases and J by 9 bases; unmatched bases: 8. Here the CDR3 reads CASSELAGGPSEQFF. DNA of the CDR3: TGTGCCAGCAGCGAGCTAGCGGGGGGGCCATCTGAGCAGTTCTTC.

The V call is TRBV6-5, the J call TRBJ2-3, with a weak D call TRBD2 (6 bases). The CDR3 runs to 15 residues. V gave up 0 bases and J gave up 2 bases, with 9 bases separating them. Germline assignment: CDR1 MNHEY and CDR2 SVGAGI. The CDR3 reads CASSYSTGVTDTQYF. As DNA, the CDR3 is TGTGCCAGCAGTTACTCGACGGGAGTCACAGATACGCAGTATTTT.

This chain links TRBV10-3 with TRBJ1-5; D unresolved. The CDR3 covers 15 residues. CDR1 and CDR2 from the germline V gene are ENHRY and SYGVKD. V lost 2 bases, J lost 4 bases, and 12 bases lay in between. CDR3 protein: CAISEREGRNQPQHF. CDR3 bases: TGTGCCATCAGTGAGAGAGAAGGCAGAAATCAGCCCCAGCATTTT.

The CDR3 is CASRPTGVETQYF. The CDR3 DNA is TGTGCCAGCAGACCCACAGGGGTGGAGACCCAGTACTTC. The gene calls are TRBV25-1 and TRBJ2-5; 7 bases fit TRBD1. V trimming: 6 bases; J trimming: 5 bases; junction bases outside the gene matches: 6. Germline V gene lookup returns CDR1 MGHDK and CDR2 SYGVNS. The CDR3 is 13 residues long.

The chain links TRBV28 to TRBJ1-6; D not resolved. V lost 2 bases and J 8 bases, leaving 7 bases between the germline ends. The germline V gene has CDR1 MDHEN and CDR2 SYDVKM. The length of the CDR3 is 13 residues. CDR3 protein: CASSLLRDSPLHF. DNA of the CDR3: TGTGCCAGCAGTTTACTACGGGATTCACCCCTCCACTTT.

The V call is TRBV5-1, the J call TRBJ1-6; no clear D gene. Germline V CDR1 and CDR2: SGHRS, YFSETQ. The CDR3 sequence is 12 residues long. Trimming cost V 3 bases and J 5 bases, with 3 bases left between them. CDR3 in amino acids: CASSSNNSPLHF. In DNA, the CDR3 is TGCGCCAGCAGCTCGAATAATTCACCCCTCCACTTT. The entire variable domain, with the rest obtained from reference TRBV5-1 and TRBJ1-6, is as follows: KAGVTQTPRYLIKTRGQQVTLSCSPISGHRSVSWYQQTPGQGLQFLFEYFSETQRNKGNFPGRFSGRQFSNSRSEMNVSTLELGDSALYLCASSSNNSPLHFGNGTRLTVT.

This chain uses TRBV9 with TRBJ2-2; 12 bases fit TRBD2. The J segment lost 5 bases and the V segment lost 3 bases, leaving 11 bases of the junction unmatched. Per germline, CDR1 SGDLS and CDR2 YYNGEE. There are 18 residues in the CDR3. The CDR3 spells CASSATSGSRLGTGELFF. CDR3 nucleotides: TGTGCCAGCAGCGCGACTAGCGGGAGTCGATTGGGAACCGGGGAGCTGTTTTTT.